The 25 T cell receptor beta chains reported below all come from one sample, sequenced in a study of cytomegalovirus exposure and HLA in healthy donors. The PCR used 60 Vbeta and 13 Jbeta primers. Profiled with immunoSEQ multiplex PCR; TCRdb holds only in-frame clones, not every one. In the table there are over 100,000 clones, about 70% of which are singletons. Sequencing was carried out using PBMCs. These receptors came from a male donor in good health and CMV-seronegative.

This clone was recorded only once. J is TRBJ2-1 and V is TRBV30; TRBD1 might be the D (6 bases). This CDR3 has 10 residues. Germline CDR1 GTSNPN, CDR2 SVGIG (reference sequence). Trimming removed 5 bases at V and 12 bases at J, with 11 bases between. The CDR3, as DNA: TGTGCCTGGGACAGGACGGGGCAGTTCTTC. It specifies CAWDRTGQFF.

The V gene is TRBV25-1, the J gene TRBJ2-7; no definite D call. CDR3 length: 16 amino acids. Germline V gene sequence: CDR1 MGHDK, CDR2 SYGVNS. Deletions cut 1 base from V and 1 base from J, with 14 bases between. Here the CDR3 DNA reads TGTGCCAGCAGTGAATCGAGAGGTAGTTCTTCCTACGAGCAGTACTTC. This encodes CASSESRGSSSYEQYF.

V and J are TRBV7-3 and TRBJ2-2; TRBD1 agrees at 10 bases. Germline V gene sequence: CDR1 SGHTA, CDR2 FQGTGA. The length of the CDR3 is 13 residues. The trim removed 8 bases at V and 3 bases at J, leaving 0 bases unmatched. The CDR3 DNA reads as TGTGCCAGCGGGACAGGGGACACCGGGGAGCTGTTTTTT. Translated, it gives CASGTGDTGELFF.

The chain has TRBV27 and TRBJ1-3; D is perhaps TRBD1 (5 bases). The CDR3 is made up of 16 amino acids. V was clipped by 3 bases and J by 1 base, with 13 bases between them. CDR1 is MNHEY, CDR2 SMNVEV, per germline (reference sequence). CDR3 residues: CASSFGGVASGNTIYF. CDR3 bases: TGTGCCAGCAGTTTCGGGGGTGTAGCATCTGGAAACACCATATATTTT.

This sequence joins TRBV13 and TRBJ1-1; D perhaps matches TRBD1 (6 bases). V was pared by 1 base and J by 10 bases, with 13 bases between. The CDR3 has 13 residues. CDR1 and CDR2 from the germline V gene are PRHDT and FYEKMQ (reference sequence). The CDR3 region is CASSLERLGAAFF. The CDR3 DNA reads TGTGCCAGCAGCTTAGAGCGCTTGGGGGCAGCTTTCTTT.

This clone was picked up a small number of times. The chain employs TRBV4-1 and TRBJ1-1; 8 nucleotides line up with TRBD1. Germline V gene data show CDR1 as MGHRA and CDR2 as YSYEKL. The trim removed 3 bases at V and 5 bases at J, leaving 11 bases unmatched. The CDR3 length is 16 residues. The CDR3 region has the DNA TGCGCCAGCAGCCAGGACCACAGGGGGGTCGTGACTGAAGCTTTCTTT. Its protein product is CASSQDHRGVVTEAFF.

The CDR3 nucleotides are TGTGCCAGCAGTGAAGCTGGGAATTTCTGGACAGGGATGAATGAAAAACTGTTTTTT. Its translation: CASSEAGNFWTGMNEKLFF. The genes are TRBV6-1 and TRBJ1-4, with TRBD1 matching over 8 bases. V lost 0 bases and J lost 5; bases outside the gene matches: 14. The CDR3 consists of 19 residues. Germline assignment: CDR1 MNHNS and CDR2 SASEGT.

This sequence joins TRBV28 and TRBJ1-6; no clear D gene. From germline, CDR1 is MDHEN and CDR2 SYDVKM. V was pared by 3 bases and J by 7 bases, with 10 bases between. The CDR3 sequence is 14 residues long. The CDR3 sequence is CASSFGRENSPLHF. Here the CDR3 DNA reads TGTGCCAGCAGTTTCGGACGGGAGAATTCACCCCTCCACTTT.

The chain has TRBV28 and TRBJ1-2; D uncertain. CDR3 size: 14 residues. Per germline, CDR1 MDHEN and CDR2 SYDVKM. V gave up 3 bases and J gave up 0 bases, with 8 bases separating them. Here the CDR3 reads CASSLPGANYGYTF. The CDR3 nucleotides are TGTGCCAGCAGTTTGCCAGGCGCTAACTATGGCTACACCTTC.

The V call is TRBV5-4, the J call TRBJ1-5; D may be TRBD1 (5 bases). The V gene lost 2 bases and the J gene lost 3 bases, with 12 bases spanning the gap. This CDR3 region has 15 residues. Looked up from germline, CDR1 is SGHNT and CDR2 is YYREEE (reference sequence). In nucleotides, the CDR3 is TGTGCCAGCAGCTTAGGCAGGGTCGCCAATCAGCCCCAGCATTTT. Translated, it gives CASSLGRVANQPQHF.

V gene TRBV7-2 combines with J gene TRBJ1-6; 7 bases line up with TRBD1. CDR3 length: 16 residues. Germline CDR1 is SGHTA and CDR2 is FQGNSA. Germline trimming cut 5 bases from V and 9 bases from J; bases unmatched to any gene: 13. CDR3 residues: CASSAGRRQGGSPLHF. Written as DNA, the CDR3 is TGTGCCAGCAGCGCCGGCCGCCGACAGGGAGGTTCACCCCTCCACTTT.

V and J are TRBV28 and TRBJ2-1; TRBD2 is a possible D gene (5 bases). There are 11 residues in the CDR3. Germline loops: CDR1 MDHEN, CDR2 SYDVKM. The V and J ends lost 2 bases and 9 bases respectively, with 5 bases between them. Here the CDR3 reads CASSLGGEQFF. Here the CDR3 DNA reads TGTGCCAGCAGTTTAGGAGGTGAGCAGTTCTTC. Supplemented by reference TRBV28 and TRBJ2-1, the full variable domain reads DVKVTQSSRYLVKRTGEKVFLECVQDMDHENMFWYRQDPGLGLRLIYFSYDVKMKEKGDIPEGYSVSREKKERFSLILESASTNQTSMYLCASSLGGEQFFGPGTRLTVL.

The rearrangement joins TRBV21-1 to TRBJ2-7; the table's D call of TRBD2 was not tested on the DNA. TRBV21-1 is a listed pseudogene. The CDR3 covers 18 residues. The CDR3 bases are TGTGCCAGCAGCAAAGGCAGGACTAGCGGGAGGTTATTCTACGAGCAGTACTTC. This codes for CASSKGRTSGRLFYEQYF.

The gene calls are TRBV7-2 and TRBJ1-6; 8 bases agree with TRBD1. The V gene end was trimmed by 5 bases and the J gene end by 11 bases; junction bases not matched to a gene: 8. Germline loops: CDR1 SGHTA, CDR2 FQGNSA. The CDR3 totals 14 residues. CDR3 protein: CASSMGTGPAPLHF. The CDR3 DNA is TGTGCCAGCAGCATGGGGACAGGCCCGGCACCCCTCCACTTT.

The rearrangement uses TRBV28 and TRBJ2-7; 7 bases are a match to TRBD1. Germline CDR1 MDHEN, CDR2 SYDVKM. The CDR3 length is 17 residues. V was pared by 7 bases and J by 3 bases, with 18 bases of the junction left unmatched. CDR3 protein: CASTTLGKGASLYEQYF. The CDR3 nucleotides are TGTGCCAGCACCACTCTGGGGAAGGGGGCGTCTCTCTACGAGCAGTACTTC.

The rearrangement uses TRBV7-9 and TRBJ2-7, with 10 nucleotides matching TRBD1. The germline V gene encodes CDR1 SEHNR and CDR2 FQNEAQ (reference sequence). V lost 5 bases to trimming and J lost 5 bases; unmatched junction nucleotides: 12. The CDR3 loop spans 16 amino acids. Here the CDR3 reads CASSPPTGTGVNEQYF. Written as DNA, the CDR3 is TGTGCCAGCAGCCCGCCTACCGGGACAGGGGTCAACGAGCAGTACTTC.

The V gene is TRBV7-2, the J gene TRBJ2-2, with a tentative D call TRBD2 (5 bases). Trimming took 0 bases from V and 4 from J, leaving 12 bases between them. Per the germline V gene, CDR1 is SGHTA and CDR2 is FQGNSA. This CDR3 is 16 amino acids long. The CDR3 loop reads CASSLAPGVGTGELFF. CDR3 coding DNA: TGTGCCAGCAGCTTAGCGCCCGGGGTCGGCACCGGGGAGCTGTTTTTT.

The chain employs TRBV27 and TRBJ2-5; 13 bases fit TRBD2. CDR1 and CDR2 from the germline V gene are MNHEY and SMNVEV (reference sequence). The CDR3 loop spans 16 amino acids. V lost 6 bases and J lost 5; bases outside the gene matches: 9. Here the CDR3 reads CASSSRTSGRRETQYF. CDR3 nucleotide sequence: TGTGCCAGCAGCTCACGGACTAGCGGGAGACGGGAGACCCAGTACTTC.

The genes are TRBV18 and TRBJ1-1; D not certain. The CDR3 covers 13 residues. Between the trimmed V and J ends, which lost 2 bases and 8 bases, there was a span of 12 bases. The germline V gene encodes CDR1 KGHSH and CDR2 LQKENI. In DNA form, the CDR3 reads TGTGCCAGCTCACCATTCGACGCGGGGGAAGCTTTCTTT. Protein: CASSPFDAGEAFF.

This chain connects TRBV4-2 to TRBJ2-1, with 10 bases lining up with TRBD2. The CDR3 loop spans 16 amino acids. From germline, CDR1 is LGHNA and CDR2 YNFKEQ. J lost 7 bases, V lost 5 bases, and 11 bases had no gene match. The CDR3 loop reads CASSSETSGRRNEQFF. DNA of the CDR3: TGTGCCAGCAGCTCCGAGACTAGCGGGCGAAGGAATGAGCAGTTCTTC.

The table lists this clone with a count of one. The chain uses TRBV27 and TRBJ2-5; D remains ambiguous. This CDR3 comprises 13 residues. The V gene lost 1 base and the J gene lost 11 bases, with 14 bases spanning the gap. Germline assignment: CDR1 MNHEY and CDR2 SMNVEV (reference sequence). CDR3 residues: CASSLFSNREQYF. The CDR3 coding sequence is TGTGCCAGCAGTTTATTCTCAAACAGAGAGCAGTACTTC.

Worth noting for this clone: In the same sample, other DNA sequences code for this CDR3. The V and J genes are TRBV15 and TRBJ2-2; TRBD1 matches at 11 bases. With 3 bases clipped from V and 0 bases from J, the junction kept 0 bases outside the gene matches. CDR3 size: 16 residues. Germline CDR1 is LNHNV and CDR2 is YYDKDF (reference sequence). The CDR3, as DNA: TGTGCCACCAGCAGGGGACAGGGGGCGAACACCGGGGAGCTGTTTTTT. This codes for CATSRGQGANTGELFF.

CDR3 nucleotides: TGTGCCACCACTAGCGGGGTTTCCTACGAGCAGTACTTC. It is translated as CATTSGVSYEQYF. V gene TRBV6-6 combines with J gene TRBJ2-5, with 10 bases identical to TRBD2. The J call may not be correct, given that the DNA end is closer to TRBJ2-7. The CDR3 has 13 amino acids. Germline CDR1 reads MNHNY; CDR2 reads SVGAGI (reference sequence).

This chain uses TRBV11-2 with TRBJ1-1; perhaps TRBD1 as D (5 bases). Germline CDR1 SGHAT, CDR2 FQNNGV. Trimming took 5 bases from V and 9 from J, leaving 10 bases between them. The CDR3 totals 11 residues. Here the CDR3 reads CASSAGPKAFF. CDR3 sequence (DNA): TGTGCCAGCAGCGCAGGGCCCAAAGCTTTCTTT. The full variable domain, its missing parts supplied by reference TRBV11-2 and TRBJ1-1, is EAGVAQSPRYKIIEKRQSVAFWCNPISGHATLYWYQQILGQGPKLLIQFQNNGVVDDSQLPKDRFSAERLKGVDSTLKIQPAKLEDSAVYLCASSAGPKAFFGQGTRLTVV.

In its sample, this clone was seen a few times. The CDR3 spells CASSLWGQPQHF. In DNA, the CDR3 is TGTGCCAGCAGTTTATGGGGCCAGCCCCAGCATTTT. The chain links TRBV28 to TRBJ1-5; D is unresolved. Germline CDR1 is MDHEN and CDR2 is SYDVKM. The CDR3 totals 12 residues. Trimming took off 0 bases at V and 7 bases at J, with 4 bases between the two ends.